A single sample is the source of the 32 T cell receptor beta chains below, sequenced in a study of T cells in Graves' hyperthyroidism and ophthalmopathy. TCR beta CDR3 sequences were amplified from RNA transcripts. The HTBI primer set served for first-round RT-PCR of the TCR CDR3. TCRdb itself ran the multiplex PCR reads through MiXCR, one entry per CDR3 protein. Of a few hundred thousand distinct CDR3 sequences in the sample, approximately 15% were seen once. Specimen: blood. All receptors derive from a young woman with Graves' hyperthyroidism.

The chain carries TRBV10-3 and TRBJ2-1; D is possibly TRBD1 (5 bases). The V gene lost 7 bases and the J gene lost 5 bases, with 12 bases spanning the gap. This CDR3 region has 13 residues. Germline V gives CDR1 ENHRY, CDR2 SYGVKD. Written as DNA, the CDR3 is TGTGCCATCAAGCAGGGTACGGACAATGAGCAGTTCTTC. Encoded protein: CAIKQGTDNEQFF.

The chain joins TRBV7-9 to TRBJ2-7; 7 bases are a match to TRBD2. CDR3 length equals 15 residues. Germline loops: CDR1 SEHNR, CDR2 FQNEAQ (reference sequence). Losses at the gene ends were 4 bases for V and 0 bases for J; bases not matched to a gene: 6. The CDR3 DNA reads TGTGCCAGCAGCTCCCTAGCGGCAATCTCCTACGAGCAGTACTTC. Translated, it gives CASSSLAAISYEQYF.

This clonotype has a handful of counts. The chain combines TRBV4-1 with TRBJ2-5; a possible D gene is TRBD1 (6 bases). Germline CDR1 is MGHRA and CDR2 is YSYEKL. V gave up 4 bases and J gave up 4 bases, with 19 bases separating them. The CDR3 sequence is 16 residues long. Here the CDR3 reads CASSLSNRAGSETQYF. CDR3 sequence (DNA): TGCGCCAGCAGCCTCTCAAACAGGGCAGGATCAGAGACCCAGTACTTC.

This clonotype was counted ten times or more. This sequence joins TRBV12-3 or TRBV12-4 and TRBJ1-2; TRBD1 aligns across 7 bases. The length of the CDR3 is 15 residues. V was clipped by 3 bases and J by 4 bases; unmatched bases: 8. CDR3 nucleotides: TGTGCCAGCAGTTTCCCCAGGGGGGACCTCTATGGCTACACCTTC. As protein: CASSFPRGDLYGYTF.

This clonotype was recorded many times. J is TRBJ1-2 and V is TRBV28, with TRBD1 matching 7 bases. CDR3 length: 16 amino acids. J lost 2 bases, V lost 6 bases, and 12 bases had no gene match. Per germline, CDR1 MDHEN and CDR2 SYDVKM. The CDR3 reads CASRQRWGTVNYGYTF. In DNA, the CDR3 is TGTGCCAGCAGACAAAGGTGGGGGACAGTGAACTATGGCTACACCTTC.

This clonotype has ten or more counts. J is TRBJ2-7 and V is TRBV12-3 or TRBV12-4, with 12 bases aligning to TRBD2. J lost 6 bases, V lost 3 bases, and 6 bases had no gene match. The CDR3 extends over 15 amino acids. The CDR3 bases are TGTGCCAGCAGTTTTCGAAGGGGACTAGCGGGCGAGCAGTACTTC. Its protein is CASSFRRGLAGEQYF.

In its sample, this clonotype was seen many times. J is TRBJ2-1 and V is TRBV27; perhaps TRBD2 as D (5 bases). The V gene lost 5 bases and the J gene lost 4 bases, with 12 bases spanning the gap. The CDR3 sequence is 14 residues long. The germline CDR1 and CDR2 sequences are MNHEY and SMNVEV (reference sequence). The CDR3 DNA sequence: TGTGCCAGCAGTCCCGCGCCGGGGTACAATGAGCAGTTCTTC. It codes for CASSPAPGYNEQFF.

This clonotype was seen more than once but under ten times. This chain connects TRBV6-1 to TRBJ2-2, with 8 bases identical to TRBD1. The CDR3 is 13 amino acids. Looked up from germline, CDR1 is MNHNS and CDR2 is SASEGT. The V gene end was trimmed by 6 bases and the J gene end by 9 bases; junction bases not matched to a gene: 6. As DNA, the CDR3 is TGTGCCAGCAGCCGGACAGGGTACAGGGAGCTGTTTTTT. The encoded protein is CASSRTGYRELFF.

This clonotype has more than one count but fewer than ten. The chain recombines TRBV6-1 with TRBJ2-1; TRBD1 is a possible D gene (6 bases). The CDR3 is 15 amino acids. V gave up 7 bases and J gave up 6 bases, with 19 bases separating them. CDR1 and CDR2 from the germline V gene are MNHNS and SASEGT. This chain's CDR3 is CASTPSQGWGNEQFF. CDR3 nucleotide sequence: TGTGCCAGCACCCCGAGCCAGGGGTGGGGCAATGAGCAGTTCTTC.

This clonotype was seen at least ten times. The chain is built from TRBV18 and TRBJ1-2; maybe TRBD1 (5 bases). This CDR3 comprises 13 residues. The V end lost 4 bases, the J end lost 0 bases, and 6 bases lay between the germline ends. Germline values: CDR1 KGHSH, CDR2 LQKENI. Written as DNA, the CDR3 is TGTGCCAGCTCACGGGGGGCTAACTATGGCTACACCTTC. This translates into CASSRGANYGYTF.

A note on this clonotype: Its ends do not fully match the called genes, so a read error is possible. The chain has TRBV6-1 and TRBJ2-2; 10 bases align to TRBD1. Germline V lookup: CDR1 MNHNS, CDR2 SASEGT. The CDR3 covers 17 residues. This CDR3 reads CVSSGTGEVFSTGELFF. DNA of the CDR3: TGTGTCAGCAGCGGGACAGGGGAGGTATTTAGCACCGGGGAGCTGTTTTTT.

This clonotype was detected ten times or more. V is TRBV15 and J is TRBJ1-6; TRBD1 is a possible D gene (5 bases). The germline V gene has CDR1 LNHNV and CDR2 YYDKDF (reference sequence). The CDR3 sequence is 14 residues long. V was shortened by 2 bases and J by 9 bases, with 11 bases between the two germline ends. CDR3 DNA: TGTGCCACCAGCAGATCGGCAGGGATTTCACCCCTCCACTTT. This encodes CATSRSAGISPLHF.

This clonotype came up many times. This chain connects TRBV5-8 to TRBJ2-7; D is ambiguous. Deletions cut 0 bases from V and 2 bases from J, with 12 bases between. Germline V lookup: CDR1 SGHTS, CDR2 YDEGEE. CDR3 size: 15 residues. The CDR3 nucleotides are TGTGCCAGCAGCTTGGGCATGTACACCGCCTACGAGCAGTACTTC. Its protein is CASSLGMYTAYEQYF.

This clonotype was recorded a few times. The rearrangement joins TRBV6-1 to TRBJ2-1; 7 bases map to TRBD2. With 4 bases clipped from V and 8 bases from J, the junction kept 5 bases outside the gene matches. The V gene's germline CDR1 is MNHNS and CDR2 SASEGT. The length of the CDR3 is 13 residues. The CDR3 spells CASSGGSFDEQFF. CDR3 coding DNA: TGTGCCAGCAGTGGCGGGAGTTTTGATGAGCAGTTCTTC.

This clonotype appeared many times. The chain uses TRBV5-1 and TRBJ1-1, with 7 positions matching TRBD1. Germline assignment: CDR1 SGHRS and CDR2 YFSETQ. With 2 bases clipped from V and 5 bases from J, the junction kept 6 bases outside the gene matches. The length of the CDR3 is 14 residues. The CDR3 sequence: CASSFDRVITEAFF. Here the CDR3 DNA reads TGCGCCAGCAGCTTTGACAGGGTAATAACTGAAGCTTTCTTT.

This clonotype was detected only a few times. The rearrangement uses TRBV30 and TRBJ1-1; D unresolved. The V gene lost 4 bases and the J gene lost 1 base, with 7 bases spanning the gap. Germline V gene data show CDR1 as GTSNPN and CDR2 as SVGIG (reference sequence). The CDR3 runs to 12 residues. This CDR3 reads CAWNHPNTEAFF. The CDR3 DNA sequence: TGTGCCTGGAATCATCCGAACACTGAAGCTTTCTTT.

The CDR3 loop reads CASSTHGGERVLRYGYTF. The DNA of the CDR3 is TGTGCCAGTAGTACCCACGGCGGTGAAAGGGTGTTAAGATATGGCTACACCTTC. V usage is TRBV19 and J usage is TRBJ1-2; no firm D call. CDR1 and CDR2 from the germline V gene are LNHDA and SQIVND (reference sequence). V lost 4 bases, J lost 5 bases, and 26 bases lay in between. This CDR3 region has 18 residues.

This chain connects TRBV3-1 to TRBJ2-2; D is uncertain. The CDR3 extends over 13 amino acids. V lost 1 base and J lost 5, with 5 bases in between. Germline V gene data show CDR1 as LGHDT and CDR2 as YNNKEL (reference sequence). The CDR3 DNA is TGTGCCAGCAGCCAAGTAACGACCGGGGAGCTGTTTTTT. Translated, it gives CASSQVTTGELFF.

This CDR3 reads CASSLLDSRNTEAFF. CDR3 coding DNA: TGTGCCAGCTCACTCTTGGACAGCCGTAACACTGAAGCTTTCTTT. The chain recombines TRBV18 with TRBJ1-1; D is possibly TRBD1 (6 bases). Per germline, CDR1 KGHSH and CDR2 LQKENI. Trimming removed 4 bases at V and 2 bases at J, with 14 bases between. The CDR3 length is 15 residues.

The chain uses TRBV20-1 and TRBJ2-3; 10 bases map to TRBD1. The germline V gene encodes CDR1 DFQATT and CDR2 SNEGSKA (reference sequence). Trimming took 4 bases from V and 3 from J; bases not matched to a gene: 1. The CDR3 is 13 amino acids. The CDR3 DNA follows: TGCAGTGCTATGGGACAGGGGACAGATACGCAGTATTTT. Translating it yields CSAMGQGTDTQYF.

There are many counts of this clonotype. The chain combines TRBV7-9 with TRBJ1-2; D gene ambiguous. V dropped 5 bases and J dropped 4 bases, with 14 bases sitting between them. CDR3 length: 14 amino acids. The germline V gene has CDR1 SEHNR and CDR2 FQNEAQ (reference sequence). CDR3 bases: TGTGCCAGCAGCGTCCAGAGGTTAAGCTATGGCTACACCTTC. As protein: CASSVQRLSYGYTF.

This clonotype was seen at least ten times. The chain employs TRBV5-1 and TRBJ2-1, with D perhaps matching TRBD2 (5 bases). CDR3 length: 14 residues. V was trimmed by 4 bases and J by 5 bases, leaving 13 bases between them. Germline V gives CDR1 SGHRS, CDR2 YFSETQ. CDR3 in amino acids: CASSPQSGNNEQFF. Written as DNA, the CDR3 is TGCGCCAGCAGCCCGCAGAGCGGAAACAATGAGCAGTTCTTC.

CDR3 sequence (DNA): TGTGCCAGCAGCCAAGATCACGGGGCCGAGGTAAAGACCCAGTACTTC. As protein: CASSQDHGAEVKTQYF. This chain links TRBV3-1 with TRBJ2-5; the D gene could be TRBD1 or TRBD2 (5 bases each). The germline V gene encodes CDR1 LGHDT and CDR2 YNNKEL (reference sequence). This CDR3 is 16 amino acids long. Trimming left V 0 bases short and J 6 bases short, with 17 bases between.

This clonotype was seen a handful of times. The chain is built from TRBV19 and TRBJ2-2; TRBD1 is a possible D gene (6 bases). From germline, CDR1 is LNHDA and CDR2 SQIVND (reference sequence). V gave up 4 bases and J gave up 9 bases, with 9 bases separating them. The CDR3 has 12 amino acids. In DNA, the CDR3 is TGTGCCAGTAGTACAGGACAGCGGGAGCTGTTTTTT. Protein sequence: CASSTGQRELFF.

The gene calls are TRBV5-1 and TRBJ1-1, with 9 bases matching TRBD1. There are 18 residues in the CDR3. J was trimmed by 0 bases and V by 4 bases; bases with no gene match: 13. Germline-derived CDR1 and CDR2 are SGHRS and YFSETQ. The CDR3 DNA is TGCGCCAGCAGCCTATCCCGGGACAGGGAATACCTGAACACTGAAGCTTTCTTT. It encodes CASSLSRDREYLNTEAFF.

The rearrangement links TRBV6-2 or TRBV6-3 to TRBJ2-7, with no clear D. Per the germline V gene, CDR1 is MNHEY and CDR2 is SVGEGT. The CDR3 spans 15 residues. Between the trimmed V and J ends, which lost 2 bases and 1 base, there was a span of 12 bases. CDR3 sequence reads: CASSYLGSGSYEQYF. As DNA, the CDR3 is TGTGCCAGCAGTTACCTGGGCTCCGGTTCCTACGAGCAGTACTTC.

This clonotype was detected ten times or more. The V call is TRBV3-1, the J call TRBJ2-3; D gene unclear. CDR1 and CDR2 from the germline V gene are LGHDT and YNNKEL (reference sequence). V lost 0 bases and J lost 3, with 4 bases in between. The CDR3 contains 13 residues. The CDR3 DNA reads TGTGCCAGCAGCCAAGAAGGAACAGATACGCAGTATTTT. Amino acid sequence: CASSQEGTDTQYF.

In this sample, this clonotype turned up many times. The gene calls are TRBV18 and TRBJ2-7; 7 bases are shared with TRBD1. V was pared by 5 bases and J by 5 bases, with 9 bases of the junction left unmatched. CDR1 and CDR2 from the germline V gene are KGHSH and LQKENI. The CDR3 runs to 14 residues. CDR3 bases: TGTGCCAGCTCATCAGGCGACAGGGTTGACGAGCAGTACGTC. It codes for CASSSGDRVDEQYV.

This clonotype was seen more than once but under ten times. It may be a read error: a sequence one base away is much more abundant. The chain uses TRBV6-4 and TRBJ2-5, with D unclear. The V gene's germline CDR1 is MRHNA and CDR2 SNTAGT. This CDR3 is built from 15 residues. The ends were cut back, 8 bases at V and 2 bases at J, with 18 bases in the middle. The CDR3 DNA reads TGTGCCAGCGGTTACTCTTATAGCAGTCAAGAGACCCAGTACTTC. Its protein product is CASGYSYSSQETQYF.

The chain employs TRBV6-6 and TRBJ1-1; D gene uncertain. The length of the CDR3 is 15 residues. V dropped 0 bases and J dropped 0 bases, with 8 bases sitting between them. Germline V gene data show CDR1 as MNHNY and CDR2 as SVGAGI (reference sequence). The CDR3 sequence: CASSYSRQLNTEAFF. The CDR3 DNA follows: TGTGCCAGCAGTTACTCGAGGCAGTTGAACACTGAAGCTTTCTTT.

This clonotype turned up a few times. The chain employs TRBV19 and TRBJ1-2; 7 nucleotides align to TRBD1. Germline CDR1 reads LNHDA; CDR2 reads SQIVND (reference sequence). V lost 3 bases and J lost 3; bases outside the gene matches: 4. This CDR3 contains 14 residues. In nucleotides, the CDR3 is TGTGCCAGTAGTATGGCAGGGGGAGACTATGGCTACACCTTC. The encoded protein is CASSMAGGDYGYTF.

This clonotype was found many times. The chain has TRBV5-5 and TRBJ1-2; D is unclear. This CDR3 has 15 residues. V shed 4 bases and J shed 5 bases, with 18 bases lying between them. From germline, CDR1 is SGHKS and CDR2 YYEKEE (reference sequence). CDR3 in amino acids: CASSPAAGGRYGYTF. The DNA of the CDR3 is TGTGCCAGCAGCCCCGCGGCAGGTGGTCGGTATGGCTACACCTTC. The variable domain in full, with the rest retrieved from reference TRBV5-5 and TRBJ1-2, is DAGVTQSPTHLIKTRGQQVTLRCSPISGHKSVSWYQQVLGQGPQFIFQYYEKEERGRGNFPDRFSARQFPNYSSELNVNALLLGDSALYLCASSPAAGGRYGYTFGSGTRLTVV.